A selection of T cell receptor beta chains follows, all from one sample in a study of neurological immune-mediated disorders. TCRdb re-analysed the 5' RACE reads in MiXCR, keeping a single row per CDR3 protein. The sample consists of about 38,000 distinct CDR3 sequences, approximately 5% of them appearing once. The sequenced sample was CD4+ T cells from blood. Every receptor here comes from a man younger than 30 in good health. Both conserved end residues are part of each CDR3. A D gene is named only where the DNA matches it firmly. Rows may omit the clone size; those that give it use once, few, many or a size class.

18,TRBJ2-6,TRBV5-1,.,many,CASSDGQLLPSGANVLTF,TGCGCCAGCAGCGACGGACAGCTGCTCCCCTCTGGGGCCAACGTCCTGACTTTC
14,TRBJ2-3,TRBV5-1,.,many,CASSLDSFTDTQYF,TGCGCCAGCAGCTTAGACAGCTTCACAGATACGCAGTATTTT
14,TRBJ2-7,TRBV5-1,.,many,CASSLVGLPNEQYF,TGCGCCAGCAGCTTGGTGGGCCTCCCCAACGAGCAGTACTTC
15,TRBJ2-2,TRBV6-6,TRBD1,many,CASIQDRTNTGELFF,TGTGCCAGCATCCAGGACAGGACGAACACCGGGGAGCTGTTTTTT
14,TRBJ2-7,TRBV2,.,many,CASSEGTEAYEQYF,TGTGCCAGCAGTGAAGGTACAGAAGCCTACGAGCAGTACTTC
15,TRBJ1-5,TRBV5-1,.,many,CASSIHGGNDQPQHF,TGCGCCAGCAGCATCCACGGGGGGAATGATCAGCCCCAGCATTTT
15,TRBJ1-5,TRBV15,.,many,CATSRQQGNNQPQHF,TGTGCCACCAGCAGGCAACAGGGTAACAATCAGCCCCAGCATTTT
15,TRBJ1-1,TRBV18,TRBD1,.,CASSPGTGMNTEAFF,TGTGCCAGCTCACCCGGGACAGGGATGAACACTGAAGCTTTCTTT
14,TRBJ1-6,TRBV6-5,.,many,CASSYRVGDSPLHF,TGTGCCAGCAGTTACAGGGTGGGGGATTCACCCCTCCACTTT
15,TRBJ2-5,TRBV9,TRBD2,many,CASSVVSGGRETQYF,TGTGCCAGCAGCGTAGTTAGCGGGGGGCGAGAGACCCAGTACTTC